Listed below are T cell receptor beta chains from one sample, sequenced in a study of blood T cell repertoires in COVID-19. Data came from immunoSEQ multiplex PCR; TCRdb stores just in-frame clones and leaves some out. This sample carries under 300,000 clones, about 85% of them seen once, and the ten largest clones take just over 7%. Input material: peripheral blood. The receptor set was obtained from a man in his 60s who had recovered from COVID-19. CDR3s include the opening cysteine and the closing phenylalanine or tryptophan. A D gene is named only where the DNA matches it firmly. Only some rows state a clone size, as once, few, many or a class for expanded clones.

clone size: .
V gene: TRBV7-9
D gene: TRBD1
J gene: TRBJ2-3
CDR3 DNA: TGTGCCAGCAACCAAGGGACAGGGAGGGATACGCAGTATTTT
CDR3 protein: CASNQGTGRDTQYF

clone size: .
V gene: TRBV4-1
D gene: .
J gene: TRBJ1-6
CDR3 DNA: TGCGCCAGCAGCCCAGGAGCAGGAGGCTTGGGTTCACCCCTCCACTTT
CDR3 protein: CASSPGAGGLGSPLHF

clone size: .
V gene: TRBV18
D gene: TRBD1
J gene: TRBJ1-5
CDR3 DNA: TGTGCCAGCTCACCACCACTAGGGACAGGGGGCGGTCAGCCCCAGCATTTT
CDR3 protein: CASSPPLGTGGGQPQHF

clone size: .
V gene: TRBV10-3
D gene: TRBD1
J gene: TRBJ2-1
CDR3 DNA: TGTGCCATCAGTGAGTCCAGGGGGTTGTTCTTC
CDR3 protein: CAISESRGLFF

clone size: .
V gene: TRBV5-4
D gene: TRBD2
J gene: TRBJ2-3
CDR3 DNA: TGTGCCAGCAGCCCCTACAGCGGGGGGGCTGTAGATACGCAGTATTTT
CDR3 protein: CASSPYSGGAVDTQYF

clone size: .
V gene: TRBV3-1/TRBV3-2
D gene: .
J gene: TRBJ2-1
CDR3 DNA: TGTGCCAGCAGCCAGAGTAGCGGTTCCTACAATGAGCAGTTCTTC
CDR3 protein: CASSQSSGSYNEQFF

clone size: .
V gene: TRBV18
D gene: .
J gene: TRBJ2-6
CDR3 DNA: TGTGCCAGCTCACTGGACATATTGGCGGGGGCCAACGTCCTGACTTTC
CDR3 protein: CASSLDILAGANVLTF

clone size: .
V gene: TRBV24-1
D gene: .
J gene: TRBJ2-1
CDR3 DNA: TGTGCCACCAGTGATTTGCTGGGGAGCTCCTACAATGAGCAGTTCTTC
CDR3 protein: CATSDLLGSSYNEQFF

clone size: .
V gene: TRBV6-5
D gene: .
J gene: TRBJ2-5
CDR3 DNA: TGTGCCAGCAGACGAGGGCCTTTAAGGGAGGAGACCCAGTACTTC
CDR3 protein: CASRRGPLREETQYF

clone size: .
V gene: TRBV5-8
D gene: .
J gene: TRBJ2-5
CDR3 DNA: TGTGCCAGCAGCTTTACAGGGACGTATGAGACCCAGTACTTC
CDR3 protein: CASSFTGTYETQYF

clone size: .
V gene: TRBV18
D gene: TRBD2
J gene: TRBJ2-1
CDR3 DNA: TGTGCCAGCTCACCTTTCGGGGGGAATAACAATGAGCAGTTCTTC
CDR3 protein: CASSPFGGNNNEQFF

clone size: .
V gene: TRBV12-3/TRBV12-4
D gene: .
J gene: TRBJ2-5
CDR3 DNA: TGTGCCAGCAGAAACAGGGTTCTAGAGACCCAGTACTTC
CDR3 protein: CASRNRVLETQYF

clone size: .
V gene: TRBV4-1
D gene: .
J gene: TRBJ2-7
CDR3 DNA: TGCGCCAGCAGCCATCCTGGCACCTCCTACGAGCAGTACTTC
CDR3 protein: CASSHPGTSYEQYF

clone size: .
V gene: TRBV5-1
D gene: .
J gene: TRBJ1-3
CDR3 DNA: TGCGCCAGCAGCCTCGGCAGGGCTGGAAACACCATATATTTT
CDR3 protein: CASSLGRAGNTIYF

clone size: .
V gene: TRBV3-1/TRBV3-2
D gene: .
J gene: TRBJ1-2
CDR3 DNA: TGTGCCAGCAGCCAAGACTGGGCAGGCAGTTACGGCTACACCTTC
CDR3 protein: CASSQDWAGSYGYTF

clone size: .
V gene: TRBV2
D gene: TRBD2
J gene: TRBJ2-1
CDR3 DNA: TGTGCCAGCCGGAGCGGGGGGGCTTTCAATGAGCAGTTCTTC
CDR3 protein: CASRSGGAFNEQFF

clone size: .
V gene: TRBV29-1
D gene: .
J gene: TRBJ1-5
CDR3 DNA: TGCAGCGTCGGCGGGGGGGGGCAGCCCCAGCATTTT
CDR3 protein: CSVGGGGQPQHF

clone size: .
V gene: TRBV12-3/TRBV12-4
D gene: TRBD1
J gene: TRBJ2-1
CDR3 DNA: TGTGCCAGCACTATACAGGGGAATGAGCAGTTCTTC
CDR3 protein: CASTIQGNEQFF

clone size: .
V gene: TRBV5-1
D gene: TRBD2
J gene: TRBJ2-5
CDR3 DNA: TGCGCCAGCAGCTTAATAGCGGGGGACCAAGAGACCCAGTACTTC
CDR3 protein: CASSLIAGDQETQYF

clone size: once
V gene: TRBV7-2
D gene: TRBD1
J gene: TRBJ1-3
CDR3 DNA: TGTGCCAGCAGCCTGGGACAGGCTGGAAACACCATATATTTT
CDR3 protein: CASSLGQAGNTIYF

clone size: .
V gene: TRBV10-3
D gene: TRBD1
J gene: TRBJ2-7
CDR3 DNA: TGTGCCATCAGTGAGACCGGGACAGTCTCGAGTGAGCAGTACTTC
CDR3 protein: CAISETGTVSSEQYF

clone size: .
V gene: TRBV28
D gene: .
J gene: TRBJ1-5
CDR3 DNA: TGTGCCAGCATTTCGGGTTTCCGCCCAATCAAGTTGCATTTT
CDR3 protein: CASISGFRPIKLHF

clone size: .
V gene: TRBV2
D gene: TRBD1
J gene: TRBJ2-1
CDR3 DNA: TGTGCCAGCAGTGGAATACAGGGGGCCTACAATGAGCAGTTCTTC
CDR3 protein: CASSGIQGAYNEQFF

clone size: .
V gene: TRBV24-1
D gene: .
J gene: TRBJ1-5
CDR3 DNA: TGTGCCACCAGTGATTGGACACCTAATCAGCCCCAGCATTTT
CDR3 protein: CATSDWTPNQPQHF

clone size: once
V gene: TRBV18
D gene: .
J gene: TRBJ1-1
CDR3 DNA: TGTGCCAGCTCCCCTATCACCGACACTGAAGCTTTCTTT
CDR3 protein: CASSPITDTEAFF